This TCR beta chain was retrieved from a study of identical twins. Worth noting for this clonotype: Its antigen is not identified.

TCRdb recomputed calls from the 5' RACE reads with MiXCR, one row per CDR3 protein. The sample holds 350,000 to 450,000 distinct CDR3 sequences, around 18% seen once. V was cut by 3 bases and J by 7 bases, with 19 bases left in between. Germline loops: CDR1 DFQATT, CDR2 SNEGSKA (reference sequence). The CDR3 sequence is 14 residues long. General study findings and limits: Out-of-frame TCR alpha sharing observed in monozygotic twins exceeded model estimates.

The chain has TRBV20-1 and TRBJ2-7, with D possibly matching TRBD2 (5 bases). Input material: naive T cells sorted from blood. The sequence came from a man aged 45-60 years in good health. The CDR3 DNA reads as TGCAGTGCTAGCGTATTAGCGAGAGTCGGGGAGCAGTACTTC. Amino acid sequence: CSASVLARVGEQYF.